This T cell receptor (beta chain) originates from a study of blood T cell repertoires in COVID-19. In the authors' workflow: Estimates of nucleated cell counts were drawn from the amplification of reference gene primers. Method: immunoSEQ multiplex PCR; TCRdb's copy keeps in-frame clones and lacks some. V and J calls and clone size come straight from that table; D and trimming were deduced from the DNA. The data hold 90,000 or so clones, with roughly 83% observed a single time. Germline V gene data show CDR1 as MNHEY and CDR2 as SMNVEV (reference sequence). Deletions cut 2 bases from V and 3 bases from J, with 11 bases between. The CDR3 covers 14 residues.

Material: peripheral blood. This chain uses TRBV27 with TRBJ2-7, with D hard to call. This TCR was sampled from a man aged 50-59 years with active COVID-19. The CDR3 nucleotides are TGTGCCAGCAGTTTAGGTGGCAGGATCTACGAGCAGTACTTC. It is translated as CASSLGGRIYEQYF.